The rows below give T cell receptor beta chains drawn from one sample of a study of cytomegalovirus exposure and HLA in healthy donors. Sequenced by immunoSEQ multiplex PCR; TCRdb stores in-frame clones only, minus some. The profile shows 200,000 to 250,000 clones, about 75% of them singletons. Sequenced input: PBMCs. The receptors shown here come from a woman aged 25 to 39 in good health and CMV-seronegative. CDR3s include the opening cysteine and the closing phenylalanine or tryptophan. Fields, in order: CDR3 DNA, CDR3 protein, V gene, clone size, D gene, J gene. The D gene is left open where the match is weak. For some rows the clone size is stated as once, few or many, or as a class when expanded; others skip it.

CDR3 DNA: TGTGCCTGGACTGTTCAACAGGTGAACACCGGGGAGCTGTTTTTT
CDR3 protein: CAWTVQQVNTGELFF
V gene: TRBV30
clone size: NA
D gene: NA
J gene: TRBJ2-2

CDR3 DNA: TGTGCCAGTAGTGCCTCCAGGTCAGGCGATTCCGAACTGTTTTTT
CDR3 protein: CASSASRSGDSELFF
V gene: TRBV19
clone size: NA
D gene: NA
J gene: TRBJ1-4

CDR3 DNA: TGCGCCAGCAGCCAAGAAGGGGGCCTAAATGAGCAGTTCTTC
CDR3 protein: CASSQEGGLNEQFF
V gene: TRBV4-3
clone size: NA
D gene: TRBD1
J gene: TRBJ2-1

CDR3 DNA: TGTGCCAGCAGCCAAGTTCAGGGGCCGGGGGAGCAGTTCTTC
CDR3 protein: CASSQVQGPGEQFF
V gene: TRBV14
clone size: NA
D gene: NA
J gene: TRBJ2-1

CDR3 DNA: TGTGCCTGGAGTGAAGGGACACTTGGCCTGGAGTTCTTC
CDR3 protein: CAWSEGTLGLEFF
V gene: TRBV30
clone size: NA
D gene: NA
J gene: TRBJ2-1

CDR3 DNA: TGTGCCAGCAGTGCGGTCCCCGAAAACATTCAGTACTTC
CDR3 protein: CASSAVPENIQYF
V gene: TRBV2
clone size: NA
D gene: NA
J gene: TRBJ2-4

CDR3 DNA: TGTGCCAGCTCACCTAGCGGGGGGGCCGGTGAGCAGTTCTTC
CDR3 protein: CASSPSGGAGEQFF
V gene: TRBV18
clone size: NA
D gene: TRBD2
J gene: TRBJ2-1

CDR3 DNA: TGTGCCAGCAGCGCGGTGGGAGGGAGGGCTAATGAAAAACTGTTTTTT
CDR3 protein: CASSAVGGRANEKLFF
V gene: TRBV7-9
clone size: NA
D gene: NA
J gene: TRBJ1-4

CDR3 DNA: TGTGCCAGCAGCAGGCTAGCTGCTTTTACCGGCGAGCAGTACTTC
CDR3 protein: CASSRLAAFTGEQYF
V gene: TRBV7-9
clone size: NA
D gene: NA
J gene: TRBJ2-7

CDR3 DNA: TGTGCCATCACTGAACGCGGGAATTCACCCCTCCACTTT
CDR3 protein: CAITERGNSPLHF
V gene: TRBV10-3
clone size: once
D gene: NA
J gene: TRBJ1-6

CDR3 DNA: TGTGCCAGCGAGGGTGGTAATCTTCCAGATACGCAGTATTTT
CDR3 protein: CASEGGNLPDTQYF
V gene: TRBV2
clone size: NA
D gene: NA
J gene: TRBJ2-3

CDR3 DNA: TGCAGCGTTAAGACAGACTCCTACGAGCAGTACTTC
CDR3 protein: CSVKTDSYEQYF
V gene: TRBV29-1
clone size: NA
D gene: NA
J gene: TRBJ2-7

CDR3 DNA: TGTGCCAGCTCACCACGAAGGGGGCTTGGCACTGAAGCTTTCTTT
CDR3 protein: CASSPRRGLGTEAFF
V gene: TRBV18
clone size: NA
D gene: TRBD1
J gene: TRBJ1-1

CDR3 DNA: TGTGCCAGCAGCTTAGTTTCGGACCAAGAGACCCAGTACTTC
CDR3 protein: CASSLVSDQETQYF
V gene: TRBV7-9
clone size: NA
D gene: NA
J gene: TRBJ2-5

CDR3 DNA: TGCGCCAGCCTGGGACTGCCGAACACCGGGGAGCTGTTTTTT
CDR3 protein: CASLGLPNTGELFF
V gene: TRBV5-1
clone size: NA
D gene: NA
J gene: TRBJ2-2

CDR3 DNA: TGTGCCAGCAGCCGCGGGACTAGCAGGCCCTACAATGAGCAGTTCTTC
CDR3 protein: CASSRGTSRPYNEQFF
V gene: TRBV2
clone size: NA
D gene: TRBD2
J gene: TRBJ2-1

CDR3 DNA: TGTGCCAGCAGGTTAGCGGAGAGCTCCTACAATGAGCAGTTCTTC
CDR3 protein: CASRLAESSYNEQFF
V gene: TRBV6-5
clone size: few
D gene: NA
J gene: TRBJ2-1

CDR3 DNA: TGTGCCAGCATTTTGCCGGACAGGCCTCGGAGAGCTTTCTTT
CDR3 protein: CASILPDRPRRAFF
V gene: TRBV6-1
clone size: NA
D gene: TRBD1
J gene: TRBJ1-1

CDR3 DNA: TGTGCCAGTAGTCCCGGACTGAGGGATGAGCAGTTCTTC
CDR3 protein: CASSPGLRDEQFF
V gene: TRBV19
clone size: few
D gene: NA
J gene: TRBJ2-1

CDR3 DNA: TGTGCCAGCAGCCAGGGAACAGGGGGCTATGGCTACACCTTC
CDR3 protein: CASSQGTGGYGYTF
V gene: TRBV5-4
clone size: NA
D gene: TRBD1
J gene: TRBJ1-2

CDR3 DNA: TGCAGCGCTCGGGTGAACACTGAAGCTTTCTTT
CDR3 protein: CSARVNTEAFF
V gene: TRBV29-1
clone size: NA
D gene: NA
J gene: TRBJ1-1

CDR3 DNA: TGTGCCAGCAGCTCAGGGACAGGGGGCGTCCGTGGCTACACCTTC
CDR3 protein: CASSSGTGGVRGYTF
V gene: TRBV5-4
clone size: few
D gene: TRBD1
J gene: TRBJ1-2

CDR3 DNA: TGTGCCAGCAGTGGGGGACTAGCGGCGAACACCGGGGAGCTGTTTTTT
CDR3 protein: CASSGGLAANTGELFF
V gene: TRBV5-4
clone size: NA
D gene: TRBD2
J gene: TRBJ2-2

CDR3 DNA: TGTGCCAGCAGCGGCCATCGGCCAGGGGCGGTTCGGGACACTGAAGCTTTCTTT
CDR3 protein: CASSGHRPGAVRDTEAFF
V gene: TRBV9
clone size: NA
D gene: NA
J gene: TRBJ1-1

CDR3 DNA: TGTGCCAGCAGCTTGATGGGGGGACCCTACGAGCAGTACTTC
CDR3 protein: CASSLMGGPYEQYF
V gene: TRBV5-8
clone size: NA
D gene: NA
J gene: TRBJ2-7

CDR3 DNA: TGTGCCAGTAGATCGGGACAGGGGGACACCTTC
CDR3 protein: CASRSGQGDTF
V gene: TRBV19
clone size: NA
D gene: TRBD1
J gene: TRBJ1-2

CDR3 DNA: TGTGCCAGTAGAGCTAGCGTAAGCTCCTACAATGAGCAGTTCTTC
CDR3 protein: CASRASVSSYNEQFF
V gene: TRBV19
clone size: NA
D gene: NA
J gene: TRBJ2-1

CDR3 DNA: TGTGCCCGCAGTGAGGCGAGGTCCACCTTC
CDR3 protein: CARSEARSTF
V gene: TRBV6-1
clone size: NA
D gene: NA
J gene: TRBJ1-2

CDR3 DNA: TGTGCCAGCAGCGGACGCGGGGATCAGCCCCAGCATTTT
CDR3 protein: CASSGRGDQPQHF
V gene: TRBV7-8
clone size: NA
D gene: NA
J gene: TRBJ1-5

CDR3 DNA: TGTGCCAGCTCACCACTGGTAGCGGGAGAAGAGACCCAGTACTTC
CDR3 protein: CASSPLVAGEETQYF
V gene: TRBV18
clone size: NA
D gene: TRBD2
J gene: TRBJ2-5

CDR3 DNA: TGTGCCAGCAGTTTGCAAGAGCACACTGAAGCTTTCTTT
CDR3 protein: CASSLQEHTEAFF
V gene: TRBV27
clone size: few
D gene: NA
J gene: TRBJ1-1

CDR3 DNA: TGCAGTGCTAGACAGTCCCTGGCATCTTTCTTT
CDR3 protein: CSARQSLASFF
V gene: TRBV20-1
clone size: NA
D gene: NA
J gene: TRBJ1-1

CDR3 DNA: TGTGCCAGCAGGGGTAGTGGGGGGAGCGGGAGTTACGAGCAGTACTTC
CDR3 protein: CASRGSGGSGSYEQYF
V gene: TRBV25-1
clone size: NA
D gene: TRBD2
J gene: TRBJ2-7

CDR3 DNA: TGTGCCAGCAGCTTGGTGCCGGGGGATGGCTACACCTTC
CDR3 protein: CASSLVPGDGYTF
V gene: TRBV5-8
clone size: NA
D gene: NA
J gene: TRBJ1-2

CDR3 DNA: TGTGCAGTCGCGAGGGGGGGAGGAAACTATGGCTACACCTTC
CDR3 protein: CAVARGGGNYGYTF
V gene: TRBV6-5
clone size: NA
D gene: NA
J gene: TRBJ1-2

CDR3 DNA: TGTGCCAGCAATGATCCGGGACAGGCTAATGAAAAACTGTTTTTT
CDR3 protein: CASNDPGQANEKLFF
V gene: TRBV6-5
clone size: NA
D gene: TRBD1
J gene: TRBJ1-4

CDR3 DNA: TGTGCCAGCAGCGTAGCGGGGACAGGGGGACCCTATGGCTACACCTTC
CDR3 protein: CASSVAGTGGPYGYTF
V gene: TRBV9
clone size: NA
D gene: TRBD1
J gene: TRBJ1-2

CDR3 DNA: TGTGCCAGCAGTCGACAGGGGCTAAATGAAAAACTGTTTTTT
CDR3 protein: CASSRQGLNEKLFF
V gene: TRBV27
clone size: NA
D gene: TRBD1
J gene: TRBJ1-4

CDR3 DNA: TGCGCCAGCCGCTGGAGAGCGGGACTCTCCTACGAGCAGTACTTC
CDR3 protein: CASRWRAGLSYEQYF
V gene: TRBV11-2
clone size: few
D gene: TRBD2
J gene: TRBJ2-7

CDR3 DNA: TGTGCCAGCAGTGAAGTTGCGGAGACCCAGTACTTC
CDR3 protein: CASSEVAETQYF
V gene: TRBV6-1
clone size: NA
D gene: NA
J gene: TRBJ2-5

CDR3 DNA: TGTGCCAGCAGCCCGACAGGAGTTTGGACTGAAGCTTTCTTT
CDR3 protein: CASSPTGVWTEAFF
V gene: TRBV5-4
clone size: few
D gene: NA
J gene: TRBJ1-1

CDR3 DNA: TGTGCCAGCAGCGCCGCCCCCCTAGCGGGGGGCGGTATTGAGCAGTTCTTC
CDR3 protein: CASSAAPLAGGGIEQFF
V gene: TRBV9
clone size: NA
D gene: TRBD2
J gene: TRBJ2-1

CDR3 DNA: TGCGCCAGCAGCACCGGGACTAGCGGGAGGACCACAGATACGCAGTATTTT
CDR3 protein: CASSTGTSGRTTDTQYF
V gene: TRBV5-1
clone size: NA
D gene: TRBD2
J gene: TRBJ2-3

CDR3 DNA: TGTGCCAGCAGCCTCGCACAGGGGATGGGCTATGGCTACACCTTC
CDR3 protein: CASSLAQGMGYGYTF
V gene: TRBV9
clone size: NA
D gene: TRBD1
J gene: TRBJ1-2

CDR3 DNA: TGTGCCAGCAGCTTAGGGGCTCCCGGGGAGCTGTTTTTT
CDR3 protein: CASSLGAPGELFF
V gene: TRBV7-2
clone size: few
D gene: NA
J gene: TRBJ2-2

CDR3 DNA: TGTGCCAGCAGTTCGGGACAGGCTTTATTCTATGGCTACACCTTC
CDR3 protein: CASSSGQALFYGYTF
V gene: TRBV6-6
clone size: NA
D gene: TRBD1
J gene: TRBJ1-2

CDR3 DNA: TGTGCCAGCAGCTTAGATCGGGGCGGGATTGTCTTT
CDR3 protein: CASSLDRGGIVF
V gene: TRBV13
clone size: NA
D gene: NA
J gene: TRBJ1-1

CDR3 DNA: TGCGCCAGCAGCTTGGAAGGACAGGGTTACACCGGGGAGCTGTTTTTT
CDR3 protein: CASSLEGQGYTGELFF
V gene: TRBV5-1
clone size: NA
D gene: TRBD1
J gene: TRBJ2-2

CDR3 DNA: TGTGCCAGCAGTGACCCGGGGACAGCCTCCTACAATGAGCAGTTCTTC
CDR3 protein: CASSDPGTASYNEQFF
V gene: TRBV2
clone size: NA
D gene: TRBD1
J gene: TRBJ2-1

CDR3 DNA: TGTGCCAGTAGTGCCCTGGACAGGGCCGACCCTTACCTCCACTTT
CDR3 protein: CASSALDRADPYLHF
V gene: TRBV19
clone size: NA
D gene: TRBD1
J gene: TRBJ1-6

CDR3 DNA: TGTGTCTGGATCCAAAACCCGGGCAGGGGAATTAACACTGAAGCTTTCTTT
CDR3 protein: CVWIQNPGRGINTEAFF
V gene: TRBV30
clone size: NA
D gene: NA
J gene: TRBJ1-1

CDR3 DNA: TGTGCCTGGACACAGGGTACGGCAACTAATGAAAAACTGTTTTTT
CDR3 protein: CAWTQGTATNEKLFF
V gene: TRBV30
clone size: NA
D gene: NA
J gene: TRBJ1-4

CDR3 DNA: TGTTCCAGCAGCTACAGGGAAGCAAGCACAGATACGCGGTATTTT
CDR3 protein: CSSSYREASTDTRYF
V gene: TRBV7-9
clone size: NA
D gene: NA
J gene: TRBJ2-3

CDR3 DNA: TGTGCCAGCTCAGCGTACAATGAGCAGTTCTTC
CDR3 protein: CASSAYNEQFF
V gene: TRBV5-6
clone size: NA
D gene: NA
J gene: TRBJ2-1

CDR3 DNA: TGTTCCAGCAGCTTACGGGGAGAGACCCAGTACTTC
CDR3 protein: CSSSLRGETQYF
V gene: TRBV7-9
clone size: NA
D gene: NA
J gene: TRBJ2-5

CDR3 DNA: TGTGCCAGCAGCGCTCACTGGACAGAGTCCTACTCTGGGGCCAACGTCCTGACTTTC
CDR3 protein: CASSAHWTESYSGANVLTF
V gene: TRBV5-8
clone size: NA
D gene: NA
J gene: TRBJ2-6

CDR3 DNA: TGTGCCAGTAGTATAGATCTAGCGGGAGGACTCACCGGGGAGCTGTTTTTT
CDR3 protein: CASSIDLAGGLTGELFF
V gene: TRBV19
clone size: NA
D gene: TRBD2
J gene: TRBJ2-2

CDR3 DNA: TGTGCCAGCAGCTTGGAAGCGTTCTCCTACAATGAGCAGTTCTTC
CDR3 protein: CASSLEAFSYNEQFF
V gene: TRBV5-6
clone size: NA
D gene: NA
J gene: TRBJ2-1

CDR3 DNA: TGTGCCTGGACCCGCGAACGGCGGGAGACCCAGTACTTC
CDR3 protein: CAWTRERRETQYF
V gene: TRBV30
clone size: NA
D gene: NA
J gene: TRBJ2-5

CDR3 DNA: TGCGCCAGCAGCCCTTTTACAGGGGTGACTAATGAAAAACTGTTTTTT
CDR3 protein: CASSPFTGVTNEKLFF
V gene: TRBV5-1
clone size: few
D gene: TRBD1
J gene: TRBJ1-4